This TCR beta chain derives from a study of graft-versus-host responses after intestinal transplantation. Study as a whole: Recipients had transplants, and these were multivisceral, liver-intestinal, or isolated intestinal. Every one of the recipients received anti-thymocyte globulin induction and afterwards took tacrolimus and steroids for approximately 3 years.

Produced via immunoSEQ multiplex PCR; TCRdb's table is partial and in-frame only. The profile shows over 100,000 clones, around 90% of them singletons. In regard to this clone: Antigen: not known.

Study results and limitations: GvH clones appeared in recipient marrow, some first in ileum or blood.

The junction had 7 bases not matched to a gene; V was cut back by 2 bases and J by 14 bases. Per the germline V gene, CDR1 is MNHGY and CDR2 is SVAAGI. This CDR3 has 13 amino acids. The chain combines TRBV6-9 with TRBJ1-4; TRBD1 aligns across 8 bases. The TCR sequence derives from a human donor who was the organ donor for an intestinal transplant. Here the sequenced sample was unstimulated CD4+ T cells sorted from spleen or lymph node cells, taken before transplant. The CDR3 nucleotides read TGTGCCAGCAGTTATCCCTGGACAGGGTGGCTGTTTTTT. The encoded protein is CASSYPWTGWLFF.